Below are 4 T cell receptor beta chains sequenced from a single sample in a study of shared clonotypes between healthy human individuals. Profiled with immunoSEQ multiplex PCR; TCRdb holds only in-frame clones, not every one. The sample consists of about 2 million clones, 95% of them appearing once. Source material: naive CD4+ T cells sorted from blood. Subset: CD45RA+ positively selected. Every receptor here comes from a man younger than 35 in good health.

The CDR3 loop is CSVGFFGTGGFEQYF. The DNA for the CDR3 is TGCAGCGTTGGGTTTTTCGGGACAGGGGGCTTCGAGCAGTACTTC. V usage is TRBV29-1 and J usage is TRBJ2-7; 12 nucleotides agree with TRBD1. With V trimmed by 4 bases and J by 6 bases, 10 bases remained unmatched. The CDR3 sequence is 15 residues long. Germline CDR1 is SQVTM and CDR2 is ANQGSEA.

The V and J genes are TRBV10-2 and TRBJ1-5; D is uncertain. Germline-derived CDR1 and CDR2 are WSHSY and SAAADI. CDR3 length: 15 amino acids. Trimming pared 5 bases from V and 0 bases from J, leaving 11 bases between. The CDR3 protein is CASSSKADSNQPQHF. The CDR3 DNA is TGCGCCAGCAGTTCGAAGGCAGATAGCAATCAGCCCCAGCATTTT.

This clone appeared a single time. The chain uses TRBV28 and TRBJ1-3; TRBD1 matches 11 bases. The CDR3 spans 15 residues. V shed 6 bases and J 11 bases; nucleotides not matched to a gene: 12. The germline gives CDR1 MDHEN, CDR2 SYDVKM. CDR3 sequence reads: CASRRRTGGDKAIYF. CDR3 bases: TGTGCCAGCAGAAGACGGACAGGGGGCGATAAGGCCATATATTTT.

The rearrangement joins TRBV18 to TRBJ2-1; 12 bases fit TRBD2. V shed 0 bases and J 1 base; nucleotides not matched to a gene: 1. The germline gives CDR1 KGHSH, CDR2 LQKENI. The CDR3 extends over 17 amino acids. The CDR3 here is CASSPPGLAGSYNEQFF. The CDR3 bases are TGTGCCAGCTCACCACCCGGACTAGCGGGGTCCTACAATGAGCAGTTCTTC.